These T cell receptor beta chains were read from a single sample in a study of blood T cell repertoires in COVID-19. The table came from immunoSEQ multiplex PCR; TCRdb's copy has only in-frame clones and leaves some out. The top ten clones hold roughly 3% of a sample with under 200,000 clones, roughly nine tenths of them seen once. The sequenced sample was peripheral blood. These receptors were taken from a man between 65 and 85 years old with acute or convalescent COVID-19. The CDR3 runs from the conserved cysteine through the conserved F or W. Fields, in order: D gene, V gene, J gene, clone size, CDR3 protein, CDR3 DNA. D genes are given only for firm matches. Clone size appears in some rows only: once, few, many, or a class for an expanded clone.

d_call: .
v_call: TRBV5-1
j_call: TRBJ2-2
clone_size: .
cdr3_aa: CASSLDRAGTGELFF
cdr3_nt: TGCGCCAGCAGCTTGGACAGGGCGGGTACCGGGGAGCTGTTTTTT

d_call: .
v_call: TRBV9
j_call: TRBJ2-1
clone_size: .
cdr3_aa: CASSVGGVPAYNEQFF
cdr3_nt: TGTGCCAGCAGCGTAGGAGGAGTCCCCGCCTACAATGAGCAGTTCTTC

d_call: TRBD1
v_call: TRBV10-3
j_call: TRBJ1-1
clone_size: .
cdr3_aa: CAIKKQGADTEAFF
cdr3_nt: TGTGCCATCAAGAAACAGGGGGCTGACACTGAAGCTTTCTTT

d_call: .
v_call: TRBV10-3
j_call: TRBJ1-1
clone_size: .
cdr3_aa: CAIRVGGVVEAFF
cdr3_nt: TGTGCCATCAGGGTCGGGGGGGTGGTTGAAGCTTTCTTT

d_call: .
v_call: TRBV5-1
j_call: TRBJ1-6
clone_size: .
cdr3_aa: CASSPDTSSYNSPLHF
cdr3_nt: TGCGCCAGCAGCCCGGACACAAGCTCCTATAATTCACCCCTCCACTTT

d_call: TRBD1
v_call: TRBV11-2
j_call: TRBJ2-1
clone_size: .
cdr3_aa: CASSLGTGTYNEQFF
cdr3_nt: TGTGCCAGCAGCTTAGGGACAGGGACCTACAATGAGCAGTTCTTC

d_call: .
v_call: TRBV5-4
j_call: TRBJ1-1
clone_size: .
cdr3_aa: CASSLGGRANTEAFF
cdr3_nt: TGTGCCAGCAGCTTGGGTGGGAGAGCGAACACTGAAGCTTTCTTT

d_call: .
v_call: TRBV5-8
j_call: TRBJ2-3
clone_size: .
cdr3_aa: CASSFRDWYTDTQYF
cdr3_nt: TGTGCCAGCAGCTTCCGGGACTGGTACACAGATACGCAGTATTTT

d_call: TRBD2
v_call: TRBV7-3
j_call: TRBJ2-3
clone_size: .
cdr3_aa: CASSVAGAANLDTQYF
cdr3_nt: TGTGCCAGCAGCGTAGCGGGGGCCGCCAATTTAGATACGCAGTATTTT

d_call: .
v_call: TRBV5-1
j_call: TRBJ1-2
clone_size: once
cdr3_aa: CASSLGLDGYTF
cdr3_nt: TGCGCCAGCAGCTTGGGACTCGATGGCTACACCTTC

d_call: .
v_call: TRBV5-1
j_call: TRBJ1-6
clone_size: .
cdr3_aa: CASSYEGRGSPLHF
cdr3_nt: TGCGCCAGCAGCTACGAGGGCCGCGGTTCACCCCTCCACTTT

d_call: TRBD1
v_call: TRBV4-1
j_call: TRBJ2-1
clone_size: .
cdr3_aa: CASKDRVPYNEQFF
cdr3_nt: TGCGCCAGCAAAGACAGGGTACCCTACAATGAGCAGTTCTTC

d_call: .
v_call: TRBV5-6
j_call: TRBJ2-1
clone_size: .
cdr3_aa: CASSLGPLDNEQFF
cdr3_nt: TGTGCCAGCAGCTTGGGACCTCTAGATAATGAGCAGTTCTTC

d_call: TRBD1
v_call: TRBV2
j_call: TRBJ1-2
clone_size: .
cdr3_aa: CASVGDRANYGYTF
cdr3_nt: TGTGCCAGCGTGGGGGACAGGGCCAACTATGGCTACACCTTC

d_call: TRBD2
v_call: TRBV27
j_call: TRBJ2-4
clone_size: .
cdr3_aa: CASRGTSGHKNIQYF
cdr3_nt: TGTGCCAGCAGGGGGACTAGCGGACACAAAAACATTCAGTACTTC

d_call: .
v_call: TRBV27
j_call: TRBJ2-2
clone_size: .
cdr3_aa: CASSFGWGEGSRSGELFF
cdr3_nt: TGTGCCAGCAGTTTCGGCTGGGGAGAGGGAAGTAGGTCCGGGGAGCTGTTTTTT

d_call: .
v_call: TRBV24-1
j_call: TRBJ2-1
clone_size: .
cdr3_aa: CATSDPGDNEQFF
cdr3_nt: TGTGCCACCAGTGATCCGGGAGACAATGAGCAGTTCTTC

d_call: TRBD1
v_call: TRBV5-5
j_call: TRBJ2-1
clone_size: .
cdr3_aa: CASSLGTGLYNEQFF
cdr3_nt: TGTGCCAGCAGCTTGGGGACAGGCCTCTACAATGAGCAGTTCTTC

d_call: .
v_call: TRBV25-1
j_call: TRBJ1-2
clone_size: few
cdr3_aa: CASSVRQFFYGYTF
cdr3_nt: TGTGCCAGCAGTGTACGACAGTTTTTCTATGGCTACACCTTC

d_call: .
v_call: TRBV4-2
j_call: TRBJ2-7
clone_size: .
cdr3_aa: CASSLTPSEGYEQYF
cdr3_nt: TGTGCCAGCAGCTTGACTCCTTCCGAAGGCTACGAGCAGTACTTC

d_call: .
v_call: TRBV6-4
j_call: TRBJ1-1
clone_size: .
cdr3_aa: CASSAGRDASFF
cdr3_nt: TGTGCCAGCAGTGCCGGGAGGGATGCGTCTTTCTTT

d_call: .
v_call: TRBV29-1
j_call: TRBJ1-5
clone_size: few
cdr3_aa: CSVYSGKSDQPQHF
cdr3_nt: TGCAGCGTTTATTCAGGGAAGAGCGATCAGCCCCAGCATTTT

d_call: TRBD1
v_call: TRBV2
j_call: TRBJ1-2
clone_size: .
cdr3_aa: CAVNEEGATYGYTF
cdr3_nt: TGTGCCGTTAACGAGGAGGGGGCGACTTATGGCTACACCTTC

d_call: .
v_call: TRBV14
j_call: TRBJ1-5
clone_size: few
cdr3_aa: CASSQDWQPGSNQPQHF
cdr3_nt: TGTGCCAGCAGCCAAGATTGGCAGCCCGGGAGCAATCAGCCCCAGCATTTT

d_call: .
v_call: TRBV19
j_call: TRBJ1-1
clone_size: .
cdr3_aa: CASSMGTSNTEAFF
cdr3_nt: TGTGCCAGTAGTATGGGGACATCGAACACTGAAGCTTTCTTT

d_call: .
v_call: TRBV5-1
j_call: TRBJ1-5
clone_size: .
cdr3_aa: CASSEPGQPQHF
cdr3_nt: TGCGCCAGCAGTGAGCCGGGTCAGCCCCAGCATTTT

d_call: .
v_call: TRBV7-5
j_call: TRBJ1-5
clone_size: .
cdr3_aa: CVRSLYQAYSNQPQHF
cdr3_nt: TGTGTCAGAAGCTTATACCAGGCGTATAGCAATCAGCCCCAGCATTTT

d_call: TRBD1
v_call: TRBV2
j_call: TRBJ2-5
clone_size: .
cdr3_aa: CASSRSGQPEETQYF
cdr3_nt: TGTGCCAGCAGTCGCTCGGGACAGCCCGAGGAGACCCAGTACTTC

d_call: TRBD2
v_call: TRBV5-1
j_call: TRBJ2-7
clone_size: .
cdr3_aa: CASSLGSGSSYEQYF
cdr3_nt: TGCGCCAGCAGCTTGGGAAGCGGGAGCTCCTACGAGCAGTACTTC

d_call: TRBD1
v_call: TRBV27
j_call: TRBJ1-1
clone_size: .
cdr3_aa: CASSLRRRQGVIYTEAFF
cdr3_nt: TGTGCCAGCAGTTTAAGGCGGCGTCAGGGGGTCATCTACACTGAAGCTTTCTTT

d_call: .
v_call: TRBV5-4
j_call: TRBJ1-2
clone_size: .
cdr3_aa: CASSLGGGSNYGYTF
cdr3_nt: TGTGCCAGCAGCTTGGGTGGGGGCTCCAACTATGGCTACACCTTC

d_call: TRBD1
v_call: TRBV27
j_call: TRBJ2-7
clone_size: .
cdr3_aa: CASSLSRQGARYEQYF
cdr3_nt: TGTGCCAGCAGTTTATCCCGACAGGGGGCGCGTTACGAGCAGTACTTC

d_call: .
v_call: TRBV11-2
j_call: TRBJ1-6
clone_size: .
cdr3_aa: CASSLDFRGDNSPLHF
cdr3_nt: TGTGCCAGCAGCTTAGATTTTCGGGGGGATAATTCACCCCTCCACTTT

d_call: .
v_call: TRBV30
j_call: TRBJ2-7
clone_size: .
cdr3_aa: CAWRGQSRGIVGF
cdr3_nt: TGTGCCTGGAGGGGACAGTCCCGGGGGATTGTGGGCTTC